Shown below are 17 T cell receptor beta chains from a single sample sequenced in a study of cytotoxic CD8 clonotypes in ibrutinib-treated CLL. This table comes from immunoSEQ multiplex PCR, and its TCRdb copy is limited to in-frame clones, with some not included. Here the sample spans approximately 45,000 clones, about 69% being singletons. Sequencing used PBMCs, obtained after 24 months of ibrutinib treatment. The receptors originated from a human donor with chronic lymphocytic leukemia.

The DNA for the CDR3 is TGTGCCAGCAGCCCCGGCAGCTTAGTGGATGGCTACACCTTC. The encoded protein is CASSPGSLVDGYTF. The chain uses TRBV9 and TRBJ1-2; no definite D call. V was shortened by 4 bases and J by 6 bases, with 16 bases between the two germline ends. Germline values: CDR1 SGDLS, CDR2 YYNGEE. CDR3 size: 14 residues.

The V gene is TRBV5-4, the J gene TRBJ2-3; 7 nucleotides align to TRBD2. Per germline, CDR1 SGHNT and CDR2 YYREEE (reference sequence). There are 14 residues in the CDR3. V gave up 2 bases and J gave up 4 bases; unmatched junction bases: 4. Written as DNA, the CDR3 is TGTGCCAGCAGCTTTAGTCGGGAGGCAGATACGCAGTATTTT. Its translation: CASSFSREADTQYF.

The V gene is TRBV5-1, the J gene TRBJ2-5; 7 bases fit TRBD2. This CDR3 comprises 14 residues. V was pared by 4 bases and J by 2 bases, with 5 bases of the junction left unmatched. Germline-derived CDR1 and CDR2 are SGHRS and YFSETQ. The CDR3 nucleotides read TGCGCCAGCAGCGAGTTCGGGGGGCAAGAGACCCAGTACTTC. Amino acid sequence: CASSEFGGQETQYF.

This clone was seen more than once but under ten times. The chain employs TRBV11-3 and TRBJ2-7; maybe TRBD2 (6 bases). The CDR3 sequence is 14 residues long. Germline V gene lookup returns CDR1 SGHNT and CDR2 YENEEA. Trimming shortened V by 5 bases and J by 2 bases, and 13 bases separated the two germline ends. CDR3 sequence reads: CASSPRDGAYEQYF. CDR3 nucleotides: TGTGCCAGCAGCCCGCGGGACGGCGCCTACGAGCAGTACTTC.

V is TRBV19 and J is TRBJ2-7, with D possibly TRBD1 on 6 matching bases. CDR3 length: 14 amino acids. From germline, CDR1 is LNHDA and CDR2 SQIVND (reference sequence). The germline V and J ends were trimmed by 6 bases and 3 bases, with 15 bases remaining between them. CDR3 nucleotides: TGTGCCAGTAGCCGGGACACCCGGGTCTACGAGCAGTACTTC. This gives the protein CASSRDTRVYEQYF.

The chain links TRBV4-2 to TRBJ2-7; 8 bases are a match to TRBD2. CDR1 LGHNA and CDR2 YNFKEQ come from the germline V gene. The CDR3 is 15 amino acids. The J segment lost 0 bases and the V segment lost 5 bases, leaving 6 bases of the junction unmatched. CDR3 in amino acids: CASSVAGGLSYEQYF. The CDR3 DNA reads as TGTGCCAGCAGCGTGGCGGGGGGCCTCTCCTACGAGCAGTACTTC.

The chain has TRBV11-2 and TRBJ2-3, with 7 bases fitting TRBD2. Germline trimming cut 2 bases from V and 0 bases from J; bases unmatched to any gene: 8. The CDR3 is made up of 17 amino acids. Germline V CDR1 and CDR2: SGHAT, FQNNGV. The CDR3 DNA is TGTGCCAGCAGCTTACAGCGGGGTAAGACTAGCACAGATACGCAGTATTTT. Translated: CASSLQRGKTSTDTQYF.

Here the CDR3 DNA reads TGTGCCAGCAGCCCACGTCCCAGCGGGGACAATGAGCAGTTCTTC. This sequence encodes CASSPRPSGDNEQFF. The chain carries TRBV11-2 and TRBJ2-1; 7 bases line up with TRBD2. Germline lookup yields CDR1 SGHAT and CDR2 FQNNGV. Losses at the gene ends were 5 bases for V and 5 bases for J; bases not matched to a gene: 9. There are 15 residues in the CDR3.

The chain employs TRBV18 and TRBJ1-2, with D unresolved. The germline CDR1 and CDR2 sequences are KGHSH and LQKENI. This CDR3 contains 15 residues. V gave up 7 bases and J gave up 6 bases, with 21 bases separating them. The CDR3 loop reads CASLRYSVKQDGYTF. The CDR3 bases are TGTGCCAGCTTACGGTATAGTGTCAAGCAGGATGGCTACACCTTC.

This rearrangement joins TRBV28 to TRBJ2-3; 8 bases are shared with TRBD1. This CDR3 is built from 15 residues. Germline CDR1 and CDR2: MDHEN and SYDVKM. Trimming took 2 bases from V and 2 from J; bases not matched to a gene: 3. This CDR3 reads CASSLDRGLTDTQYF. In DNA, the CDR3 is TGTGCCAGCAGTTTAGACAGGGGTCTCACAGATACGCAGTATTTT.

The chain's CDR3 is CASSMDSPHRWGYTF. The CDR3 DNA follows: TGTGCCAGCAGTATGGACAGTCCCCACAGATGGGGCTACACCTTC. The V call is TRBV6-5, the J call TRBJ1-2, with D perhaps TRBD1 (6 bases). Trimming pared 5 bases from V and 8 bases from J, leaving 21 bases between. The CDR3 consists of 15 residues. Germline CDR1 MNHEY, CDR2 SVGAGI.

The V call is TRBV30, the J call TRBJ2-7, with 11 bases lining up with TRBD1. Looked up from germline, CDR1 is GTSNPN and CDR2 is SVGIG (reference sequence). The CDR3 spans 21 residues. Unmatched junction bases numbered 30, after V lost 5 bases and J lost 6 bases. CDR3 DNA sequence: TGTGCCTGGGCGAGGGACAGGGGGATAGCGGGACACCGAGGGAGGGGTATCGAGCAGTACTTC. This sequence encodes CAWARDRGIAGHRGRGIEQYF.

The chain joins TRBV7-8 to TRBJ2-1, with 7 bases lining up with TRBD2. In germline, CDR1 is SGHVS, CDR2 FQNEAQ. The CDR3 covers 16 residues. The V segment lost 5 bases and the J segment 8 bases; nucleotides outside the gene matches: 15. The CDR3 sequence is CASSLWLAGVDYEQFF. CDR3 bases: TGTGCCAGCAGCCTCTGGCTCGCGGGAGTAGACTATGAGCAGTTCTTC.

The chain joins TRBV9 to TRBJ1-1, with a weak D call TRBD1 (6 bases). The CDR3 contains 14 residues. V gave up 4 bases and J gave up 6 bases, with 16 bases separating them. Germline V lookup: CDR1 SGDLS, CDR2 YYNGEE. The chain's CDR3 is CASSPEGGPPEAFF. CDR3 DNA sequence: TGTGCCAGCAGCCCCGAGGGGGGGCCCCCTGAAGCTTTCTTT.

The chain has TRBV18 and TRBJ2-1; D uncertain. Germline lookup yields CDR1 KGHSH and CDR2 LQKENI. V was shortened by 2 bases and J by 7 bases, with 6 bases between the two germline ends. This CDR3 is 12 amino acids long. In nucleotides, the CDR3 is TGTGCCAGCTCACCATACACGAATGAGCAGTTCTTC. Encoded protein: CASSPYTNEQFF. The variable domain in full, completed from reference TRBV18 and TRBJ2-1, reads NAGVMQNPRHLVRRRGQEARLRCSPMKGHSHVYWYRQLPEEGLKFMVYLQKENIIDESGMPKERFSAEFPKEGPSILRIQQVVRGDSAAYFCASSPYTNEQFFGPGTRLTVL.

This clone is a singleton in its sample. This chain uses TRBV13 with TRBJ2-1; 7 bases are shared with TRBD2. The germline V gene has CDR1 PRHDT and CDR2 FYEKMQ (reference sequence). The junction had 1 base not matched to a gene; V was cut back by 3 bases and J by 2 bases. The CDR3 sequence is 14 residues long. The CDR3 DNA reads TGTGCCAGCAGCTTCGGACTAGCCTACAATGAGCAGTTCTTC. Translating it yields CASSFGLAYNEQFF.

A few counts support this clone. J is TRBJ1-2 and V is TRBV2, with D tentatively TRBD1 (6 bases). Trimming stripped 5 bases from V and 8 bases from J, with 18 bases between. CDR1 SNHLY and CDR2 FYNNEI come from the germline V gene. CDR3 length: 14 residues. The CDR3 region is CASSRPTGSDGYTF. DNA of the CDR3: TGTGCCAGCAGTAGACCAACAGGGTCAGACGGCTACACCTTC.